One sample yielded the 22 T cell receptor beta chains listed below, sequenced in a study of hypomethylating agent response in myelodysplastic syndrome. Method: immunoSEQ multiplex PCR; TCRdb's copy keeps in-frame clones and lacks some. The top ten clones hold 26% of a sample with thousands of clones, 65% to 90% of them seen once. This material consisted of bone marrow, taken before or after starting hypomethylating agent treatment for myelodysplastic syndrome (not recorded which). The receptors stem from a human donor with myelodysplastic syndrome.

The chain employs TRBV7-2 and TRBJ1-1; D call uncertain. Germline V CDR1 and CDR2: SGHTA, FQGNSA. V was shortened by 0 bases and J by 5 bases, with 7 bases between the two germline ends. This CDR3 is 13 amino acids long. The CDR3 nucleotides read TGTGCCAGCAGCTTAGCGGCGACGACTGAAGCTTTCTTT. Amino acid sequence: CASSLAATTEAFF.

The chain combines TRBV18 with TRBJ1-2; unclear D gene. The CDR3 loop spans 14 amino acids. Trimming took 0 bases from V and 4 from J, leaving 9 bases between them. The germline V gene encodes CDR1 KGHSH and CDR2 LQKENI. CDR3 residues: CASSPPSAIYGYTF. The CDR3 nucleotides read TGTGCCAGCTCACCACCGTCGGCAATCTATGGCTACACCTTC.

This rearrangement joins TRBV7-2 to TRBJ1-5; D not certain. The CDR3 is 13 residues long. Looked up from germline, CDR1 is SGHTA and CDR2 is FQGNSA. Trimming removed 0 bases from V and 1 base from J, with 1 base in between. The CDR3 protein is CASSLASNQPQHF. Written as DNA, the CDR3 is TGTGCCAGCAGCTTAGCAAGCAATCAGCCCCAGCATTTT.

This rearrangement joins TRBV5-8 to TRBJ2-1; D remains ambiguous. V was clipped by 2 bases and J by 4 bases, with 4 bases between them. This CDR3 has 12 residues. Germline CDR1 is SGHTS and CDR2 is YDEGEE. DNA for the CDR3: TGTGCCAGCAGCTTTAAGTACAATGAGCAGTTCTTC. Encoded protein: CASSFKYNEQFF.

The chain links TRBV18 to TRBJ2-1, with D perhaps matching TRBD2 (6 bases). This CDR3 is 15 amino acids long. Trimming removed 3 bases from V and 0 bases from J, with 9 bases in between. Germline CDR1 reads KGHSH; CDR2 reads LQKENI. This chain's CDR3 is CASSPGGPSYNEQFF. The CDR3 coding sequence is TGTGCCAGCTCACCGGGGGGACCCTCCTACAATGAGCAGTTCTTC.

CDR3 nucleotide sequence: TGTGCCAGAAGCTTGGGAATTTCGGACAGGCCTTTTGGGACCCAGCATTTT. This translates into CARSLGISDRPFGTQHF. The genes are TRBV5-3 and TRBJ1-5, with 7 bases that match TRBD1. TRBV5-3 is assigned to the ORF class and has an uncertain function. This CDR3 has 17 amino acids. Losses at the gene ends were 0 bases for V and 11 bases for J; bases not matched to a gene: 17.

The chain uses TRBV4-3 and TRBJ2-7, with D perhaps TRBD1 (6 bases). From germline, CDR1 is LGHNA and CDR2 YSLEER. The V and J ends lost 4 bases and 3 bases respectively, with 22 bases between them. The CDR3 has 17 residues. For the CDR3, the DNA is TGCGCCAGCAGCCTCTCCGGCAGTTCAGGGGATCTCTACGAGCAGTACTTC. This sequence encodes CASSLSGSSGDLYEQYF.

This clone has more than one count but fewer than ten. CDR3 in DNA: TGTGCCAGCAGCTTGGCCTACGAGCAGTACTTC. Translating it yields CASSLAYEQYF. The chain joins TRBV5-4 to TRBJ2-7; D is uncertain. Germline V gives CDR1 SGHNT, CDR2 YYREEE (reference sequence). V lost 0 bases, J lost 2 bases, and 0 bases lay in between. The CDR3 extends over 11 amino acids.

V and J are TRBV29-1 and TRBJ2-7; D is unclear. This CDR3 has 13 amino acids. Trimming stripped 4 bases from V and 3 bases from J, with 13 bases between. Germline V CDR1 and CDR2: SQVTM, ANQGSEA. The CDR3 coding sequence is TGCAGCGTTGGGTGGCAGAATAACTACGAGCAGTACTTC. Amino acid sequence: CSVGWQNNYEQYF.

This clone was counted once. The chain employs TRBV6-5 and TRBJ2-7; D may be TRBD2 (5 bases). Trimming removed 6 bases at V and 0 bases at J, with 15 bases between. CDR1 and CDR2 (germline): MNHEY, SVGAGI. The CDR3 length is 15 residues. CDR3: CASSQNGEHSYEQYF. The CDR3 region has the DNA TGTGCCAGCAGCCAAAACGGGGAGCACTCCTACGAGCAGTACTTC.

The chain combines TRBV5-1 with TRBJ1-1; tentatively, D is TRBD1 (5 bases). Germline assignment: CDR1 SGHRS and CDR2 YFSETQ. There are 15 residues in the CDR3. Between the trimmed V and J ends, which lost 4 bases and 1 base, there was a span of 14 bases. In DNA form, the CDR3 reads TGCGCCAGCAGCACCCGGGGCGCGGGGAACACTGAAGCTTTCTTT. Its protein is CASSTRGAGNTEAFF.

The chain has TRBV9 and TRBJ2-2; D is unresolved. The V and J ends lost 0 bases and 6 bases respectively, with 6 bases between them. The length of the CDR3 is 13 residues. The germline V gene has CDR1 SGDLS and CDR2 YYNGEE. CDR3 sequence (DNA): TGTGCCAGCAGCGTAGTTTCCGCCGGGGAGCTGTTTTTT. It encodes CASSVVSAGELFF.

On this clone: The same CDR3 can be traced to other DNA sequences in this sample. V is TRBV29-1 and J is TRBJ1-1; tentative D call: TRBD1 (5 bases). Germline CDR1 SQVTM, CDR2 ANQGSEA. V lost 0 bases to trimming and J lost 10 bases, with 12 bases between them. CDR3 length: 12 amino acids. The CDR3 here is CSVEDRRRGAFF. CDR3 DNA sequence: TGCAGCGTTGAAGATAGACGGAGGGGAGCTTTCTTT.

The chain couples TRBV5-6 to TRBJ2-3; 8 bases match TRBD2. Germline V lookup: CDR1 SGHDT, CDR2 YYEEEE. The CDR3 extends over 15 amino acids. V lost 2 bases, J lost 1 base, and 3 bases stayed unmatched. CDR3 loop: CASSFGGVGTDTQYF. CDR3 DNA: TGTGCCAGCAGCTTCGGGGGGGTAGGCACAGATACGCAGTATTTT.

The V gene is TRBV27, the J gene TRBJ1-6; tentative D call: TRBD1 (6 bases). The CDR3 totals 16 residues. V lost 5 bases to trimming and J lost 10 bases, with 21 bases between them. Germline V CDR1 and CDR2: MNHEY, SMNVEV (reference sequence). CDR3 DNA: TGTGCCAGCAGTCCTTCGGGCCTCTCCAGGGGCTCACCCCTCCACTTT. Its translation: CASSPSGLSRGSPLHF.

The chain links TRBV5-1 to TRBJ1-1; the match to TRBD1 covers 8 bases. V dropped 9 bases and J dropped 4; count of bases not matched to a gene: 11. This CDR3 region has 14 residues. The V gene's germline CDR1 is SGHRS and CDR2 YFSETQ. CDR3 protein: CATKFGQGGTEAFF. The DNA for the CDR3 is TGCGCCACCAAATTCGGACAGGGCGGCACTGAAGCTTTCTTT.

The J gene is TRBJ1-3, the V gene TRBV6-1, with 7 bases matching TRBD1. This CDR3 contains 14 residues. V shed 6 bases, J shed 0 bases, and the junction held 2 bases outside the gene matches. CDR1 is MNHNS and CDR2 is SASEGT in the germline V gene. CDR3 residues: CASSGTDSGNTIYF. CDR3 sequence (DNA): TGTGCCAGCAGCGGGACAGACTCTGGAAACACCATATATTTT.

CDR3 sequence (DNA): TGCGCCAGCAGCCAAGGAGGGGCTAGCAATCAGCCCCAGCATTTT. Its protein product is CASSQGGASNQPQHF. This sequence joins TRBV4-1 and TRBJ1-5; D might be TRBD1 (5 bases). The germline gives CDR1 MGHRA, CDR2 YSYEKL. The germline V and J ends were trimmed by 1 base and 0 bases, with 7 bases remaining between them. This CDR3 spans 15 amino acids.

V usage is TRBV5-6 and J usage is TRBJ1-2; D gene ambiguous. The germline V and J ends were trimmed by 0 bases and 1 base, with 4 bases remaining between them. CDR3 length: 13 amino acids. The germline CDR1 and CDR2 sequences are SGHDT and YYEEEE. CDR3 protein: CASSLDGNYGYTF. The CDR3 coding sequence is TGTGCCAGCAGCTTGGACGGTAACTATGGCTACACCTTC.

The rearrangement joins TRBV29-1 to TRBJ2-4, with TRBD1 matching 10 bases. This CDR3 region has 15 residues. Trimming took 4 bases from V and 1 from J; bases not matched to a gene: 4. Germline CDR1 is SQVTM and CDR2 is ANQGSEA. CDR3 nucleotide sequence: TGCAGCGTTGCCGGGACAGGGGATGCCAAAAACATTCAGTACTTC. Translated: CSVAGTGDAKNIQYF.

The rearrangement links TRBV2 to TRBJ1-1; D is possibly TRBD1 (5 bases). Germline V gene sequence: CDR1 SNHLY, CDR2 FYNNEI. V shed 4 bases and J shed 5 bases, with 14 bases lying between them. The CDR3 covers 14 residues. The CDR3 DNA follows: TGTGCCAGCAGTGCCAGCGGGGGGAGTACTGAAGCTTTCTTT. Its protein is CASSASGGSTEAFF. Combining the CDR3 with reference TRBV2 and TRBJ1-1 gives the whole variable domain EPEVTQTPSHQVTQMGQEVILRCVPISNHLYFYWYRQILGQKVEFLVSFYNNEISEKSEIFDDQFSVERPDGSNFTLKIRSTKLEDSAMYFCASSASGGSTEAFFGQGTRLTVV.

This clone was observed a few times. The CDR3 is CASSSDYPHYTDTQYF. CDR3 coding DNA: TGTGCCAGCAGCTCGGACTATCCCCACTACACAGATACGCAGTATTTT. This chain joins TRBV11-2 and TRBJ2-3; D is perhaps TRBD2 (6 bases). Germline CDR1 reads SGHAT; CDR2 reads FQNNGV. The CDR3 is made up of 16 amino acids. Deletions cut 4 bases from V and 2 bases from J, with 16 bases between.